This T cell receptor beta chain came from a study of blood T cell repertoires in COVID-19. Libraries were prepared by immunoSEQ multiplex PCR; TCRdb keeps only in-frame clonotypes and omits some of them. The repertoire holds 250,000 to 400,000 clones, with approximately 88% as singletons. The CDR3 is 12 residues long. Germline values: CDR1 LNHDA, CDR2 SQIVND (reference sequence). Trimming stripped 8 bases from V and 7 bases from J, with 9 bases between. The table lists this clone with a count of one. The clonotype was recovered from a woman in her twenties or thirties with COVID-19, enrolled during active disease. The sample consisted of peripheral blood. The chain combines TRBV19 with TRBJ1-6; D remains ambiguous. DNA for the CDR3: TGTGCCAGTGGTCAGACAAATTCACCCCTCCACTTT. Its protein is CASGQTNSPLHF.